This TCR beta chain was captured by sequencing in a study of T cells in narcolepsy. The data were produced by immunoSEQ multiplex PCR, yet TCRdb's version contains in-frame clones alone and is incomplete. Of around 13,000 clones listed, around nine tenths are singletons. As for this clone: Its specificity is unknown.

This CDR3 has 15 residues. Trimming took 7 bases from V and 4 from J, leaving 14 bases between them. From germline, CDR1 is SNHLY and CDR2 FYNNEI. Broader study findings: Comparing one patient's CSF and blood CD4+ clonotypes highlighted HCRT- and TRIB2-specific autoreactive clonotypes. Reportedly, autoreactive clonotypes were serially detected in patients' blood but not controls'.

Sample: CD45RA- memory CD4+ T cells from PBMCs. The chain recombines TRBV2 with TRBJ2-6; D possibly corresponds to TRBD1 (5 bases). This TCR was recovered from a human donor with narcolepsy. CDR3 residues: CASTLEWGGANVLTF. The CDR3 bases are TGTGCCAGCACCCTGGAGTGGGGCGGGGCCAACGTCCTGACTTTC.